These T cell receptor beta chains were read from a single sample in a study of molecular identifiers for immune sequencing clone quantification. One entry per CDR3 protein, called by TCRdb with MiXCR from the PCR reads. The data show about 640,000 distinct CDR3 sequences, 15% to 20% seen once. The sequenced sample was naive CD8+ T cells from blood, with Jurkat cell RNA spiked in. These receptors were collected from a human donor in good health. Some libraries in this study had Jurkat cell RNA spiked in. Both conserved end residues are part of each CDR3. Fields, in order: V gene, J gene, D gene, CDR3 protein. A D gene is named only where the DNA matches it firmly.

V: TRBV21-1
J: TRBJ1-3
D: .
CDR3: CAPPSAGGGNTIYF

V: TRBV7-9
J: TRBJ2-1
D: TRBD1
CDR3: CASRPATGFSHEQFF

V: TRBV12-3/TRBV12-4
J: TRBJ2-5
D: .
CDR3: CASSLFRDAETQYF

V: TRBV20-1
J: TRBJ1-1
D: .
CDR3: CSPNFNRVEAFF

V: TRBV2
J: TRBJ1-2
D: TRBD1
CDR3: CASRPGTGNYGYTF

V: TRBV4-2
J: TRBJ2-3
D: TRBD1
CDR3: CASSHPTGTGEFNTDTQYF

V: TRBV29-1
J: TRBJ1-1
D: .
CDR3: CSTQDLPPQQAFF

V: TRBV4-3
J: TRBJ2-1
D: TRBD1
CDR3: CASSQVGGTGYNEQFF

V: TRBV30
J: TRBJ2-3
D: .
CDR3: CAQTWTSTDTQYF

V: TRBV14
J: TRBJ2-7
D: TRBD2
CDR3: CASSQLLAGGPPEQYF

V: TRBV4-2
J: TRBJ2-7
D: .
CDR3: CASSHERNSYEQYF

V: TRBV19
J: TRBJ2-7
D: .
CDR3: CASSSQDNYIYEQYF

V: TRBV18
J: TRBJ2-7
D: TRBD1
CDR3: CASSPFAPTGTANYEQYF

V: TRBV6-6
J: TRBJ2-7
D: TRBD2
CDR3: CASRIAGRQNARTYEQYF

V: TRBV9
J: TRBJ2-1
D: TRBD2
CDR3: CASSLSGTSGLNEQFF